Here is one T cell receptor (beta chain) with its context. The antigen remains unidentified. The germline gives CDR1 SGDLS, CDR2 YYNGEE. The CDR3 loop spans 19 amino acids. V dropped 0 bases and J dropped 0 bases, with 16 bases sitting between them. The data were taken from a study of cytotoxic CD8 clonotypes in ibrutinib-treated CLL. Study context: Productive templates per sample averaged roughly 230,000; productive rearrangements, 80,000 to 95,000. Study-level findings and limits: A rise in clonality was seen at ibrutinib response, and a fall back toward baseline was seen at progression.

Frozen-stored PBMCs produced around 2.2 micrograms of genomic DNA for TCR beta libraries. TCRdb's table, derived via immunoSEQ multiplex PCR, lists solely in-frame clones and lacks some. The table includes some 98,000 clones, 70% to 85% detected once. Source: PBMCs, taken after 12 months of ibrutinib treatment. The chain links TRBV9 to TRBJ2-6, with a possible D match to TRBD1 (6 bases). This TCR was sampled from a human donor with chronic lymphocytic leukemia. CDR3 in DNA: TGTGCCAGCAGCGTAGTAGGGGGTGGATTGAGCTCTGGGGCCAACGTCCTGACTTTC. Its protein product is CASSVVGGGLSSGANVLTF.